This T cell receptor beta chain was sequenced for a study of blood T cell repertoires in COVID-19. Clones were sequenced by immunoSEQ multiplex PCR, and TCRdb holds only the in-frame ones, with some missing. The sample lists about 130,000 clones, about nine tenths occurring once. Trimming cost V 4 bases and J 1 base; bases outside gene matches: 15. CDR3 length: 19 amino acids. Germline-derived CDR1 and CDR2 are LNHDA and SQIVND (reference sequence). In its sample, this clone was seen a few times. Sequenced sample: peripheral blood. This chain uses TRBV19 with TRBJ1-5, with 8 bases matching TRBD1. This TCR came from a man in his fifties with acute or convalescent COVID-19. CDR3 loop: CASSKSQGGAYTSNQPQHF. The CDR3 bases are TGTGCCAGTAGTAAATCACAGGGGGGAGCTTATACGAGCAATCAGCCCCAGCATTTT.